The rows below give T cell receptor beta chains drawn from one sample of a study of human T cells and chemical hapten exposure. Each CDR3 protein is one row after TCRdb ran MiXCR on the RACE reads. The sample yields around 350,000 distinct CDR3 sequences, approximately 5.8% seen once. The sequences come from whole blood, collected in connection with sensitization to the hapten diphenylcyclopropenone (DPC). The receptors here all came from a woman younger than 35 with alopecia areata. Some clones in this sample may be carry-over from other donors' samples. CDR3s include the opening cysteine and the closing phenylalanine or tryptophan. A D gene is named only where the DNA matches it firmly. Not all rows give a size; the values are once, few, many and, for expanded clones, a class.

>TRBJ2-1|.|.|TRBV5-6
CASSFGAHEQFF
TGTGCCAGCAGCTTTGGGGCCCATGAGCAGTTCTTC
>TRBJ1-2|.|.|TRBV10-3
CAISEGDYGYTF
TGTGCCATCAGTGAGGGTGACTATGGCTACACCTTC
>TRBJ1-1|many|.|TRBV6-6
CASSYSINTEAFF
TGTGCCAGCAGTTACTCAATAAACACTGAAGCTTTCTTT
>TRBJ2-3|many|.|TRBV5-1
CASSQLGAGAQYF
TGCGCCAGCAGCCAACTAGGGGCAGGAGCCCAGTATTTT
>TRBJ2-5|many|.|TRBV6-5
CASTDDRFAQYF
TGTGCCAGCACCGACGACAGGTTTGCCCAGTACTTC
>TRBJ2-2|few|.|TRBV7-2
CASSRSGRTTNTGELFF
TGTGCCAGCAGTAGATCTGGACGGACCACGAACACCGGGGAGCTGTTTTTT
>TRBJ1-1|many|.|TRBV5-1
CASSLVGGSYTEAFF
TGCGCCAGCAGCTTGGTTGGGGGGTCGTACACTGAAGCTTTCTTT
>TRBJ2-3|few|.|TRBV5-4
CASSLAIAGAADTQYF
TGTGCCAGCAGCTTGGCCATCGCGGGGGCAGCAGATACGCAGTATTTT
>TRBJ1-2|.|.|TRBV7-9
CASAQGRGYGYTF
TGTGCCAGCGCACAGGGCAGGGGCTATGGCTACACCTTC
>TRBJ2-7|few|.|TRBV25-1
CASSESYEQYF
TGTGCCAGCAGTGAGTCCTACGAGCAGTACTTC
>TRBJ1-6|many|TRBD1|TRBV4-3
CASSRDRGLSPLHF
TGCGCCAGCAGCCGCGACAGGGGGCTTTCACCCCTCCACTTT
>TRBJ1-5|many|.|TRBV12-3/TRBV12-4
CASSPTGPYQPQHF
TGTGCCAGCAGTCCCACGGGACCTTATCAGCCCCAGCATTTT
>TRBJ2-5|.|.|TRBV7-3
CASSLIRAGQETQYF
TGTGCCAGCAGCTTAATACGGGCAGGACAAGAGACCCAGTACTTC
>TRBJ2-7|.|TRBD1|TRBV10-3
CAISAGQGIDEQYF
TGTGCCATCAGTGCGGGACAGGGGATCGACGAGCAGTACTTC
>TRBJ1-1|.|.|TRBV29-1
CSVEAEGMNTEAFF
TGCAGCGTCGAGGCGGAGGGAATGAACACTGAAGCTTTCTTT
>TRBJ2-3|many|.|TRBV18
CASSISSGTDTQYF
TGTGCCAGCTCAATCTCGTCCGGCACAGATACGCAGTATTTT
>TRBJ2-1|.|TRBD2|TRBV9
CASTGTSGENEQFF
TGTGCCAGTACCGGGACTAGCGGGGAAAATGAGCAGTTCTTC
>TRBJ2-2|few|.|TRBV14
CASSQVISTDTGELFF
TGTGCCAGCAGCCAAGTTATTAGTACAGACACCGGGGAGCTGTTTTTT
>TRBJ2-1|many|.|TRBV29-1
CSAQSEGEQFF
TGCAGCGCCCAAAGCGAGGGTGAGCAGTTCTTC
>TRBJ1-6|.|TRBD1|TRBV6-6
CASSGPGQSYSYNSPLHF
TGTGCCAGCAGTGGCCCGGGACAGAGTTACTCCTATAATTCACCCCTCCACTTT
>TRBJ2-3|few|.|TRBV7-6
CASSHGSGPLGDTQYF
TGTGCCAGCAGCCACGGAAGCGGGCCACTTGGAGATACGCAGTATTTT
>TRBJ1-1|few|.|TRBV2
CASMEEFGEAFF
TGTGCCAGCATGGAGGAATTCGGTGAAGCTTTCTTT
>TRBJ1-6|many|.|TRBV3-1
CASSQDSPLHF
TGTGCCAGCAGCCAAGATTCACCCCTCCACTTT
>TRBJ1-5|many|.|TRBV7-8
CASSSFTGSRQPQHF
TGTGCCAGCAGCTCCTTCACAGGGAGCCGGCAGCCCCAGCATTTT
>TRBJ1-2|many|.|TRBV24-1
CATSDGGGYGYTF
TGTGCCACCAGTGACGGGGGCGGCTATGGCTACACCTTC
>TRBJ2-3|few|.|TRBV7-8
CASSLKAGLESTDTQYF
TGTGCCAGCAGCTTAAAGGCGGGACTGGAAAGCACAGATACGCAGTATTTT
>TRBJ1-1|few|.|TRBV13
CASSITFSVNALVDTEAFF
TGTGCCAGCAGCATTACGTTCAGTGTAAACGCGTTGGTGGACACTGAAGCTTTCTTT
>TRBJ2-3|few|TRBD2|TRBV5-4
CASSLRLAGAGSTDTQYF
TGTGCCAGCAGCTTGAGGCTAGCGGGGGCCGGAAGCACAGATACGCAGTATTTT
>TRBJ1-5|many|TRBD1|TRBV12-3/TRBV12-4
CASTQTGDQPQHF
TGTGCCAGCACCCAGACAGGGGATCAGCCCCAGCATTTT
>TRBJ2-7|many|.|TRBV28
CASKTGDSYEQYF
TGTGCCAGCAAGACAGGCGACTCCTACGAGCAGTACTTC
>TRBJ2-7|.|.|TRBV5-1
CASSLEWDKYYEQYF
TGCGCCAGCAGCTTGGAATGGGACAAATACTACGAGCAGTACTTC
>TRBJ1-1|.|.|TRBV5-1
CASSLSSYTEAFF
TGCGCCAGCAGCTTGTCTAGTTACACTGAAGCTTTCTTT
>TRBJ1-6|many|.|TRBV28
CASSLLLGSYNSPLHF
TGTGCCAGCAGTTTGTTGCTGGGATCCTATAATTCACCCCTCCACTTT
>TRBJ1-1|few|TRBD1|TRBV6-2/TRBV6-3
CASSDSGTGNTEAFF
TGTGCCAGCAGTGACTCCGGGACAGGGAACACTGAAGCTTTCTTT